One sample yielded the 18 T cell receptor beta chains listed below, sequenced in a study of OX40 agonist ivuxolimab in advanced cancers. Library construction relied on the immunoSEQ multiplex PCR assay. The clones in this table, taken by TCRdb from immuneACCESS, are in-frame only. Not every clone is retained; where verified, under half of the shortfall comes from an unresolved V gene, and the cause of the rest is unknown. The sample yields about 73,000 clones; approximately 92% were counted once. Together, the top ten hold approximately 0.55% of the sample. The starting material was CD4+ or CD8+ T cells sorted from blood, obtained in a trial of the OX40 agonist ivuxolimab. The receptors stem from an adult with an advanced solid tumor such as melanoma, head and neck, liver or kidney cancer.

The chain combines TRBV19 with TRBJ1-2; D gene ambiguous. The V gene's germline CDR1 is LNHDA and CDR2 SQIVND (reference sequence). The CDR3 spans 16 residues. Trimming took 8 bases from V and 3 from J, leaving 22 bases between them. The CDR3 bases are TGTGCCAGTCGTTCAAGCGACGCGGCTCGGGACTATGGCTACACCTTC. Residues: CASRSSDAARDYGYTF.

J is TRBJ1-3 and V is TRBV5-1; weak D call: TRBD1 (5 bases). V lost 0 bases and J lost 0, with 7 bases in between. The CDR3 extends over 15 amino acids. The V gene's germline CDR1 is SGHRS and CDR2 YFSETQ. The CDR3 region is CASSLGQLSGNTIYF. The CDR3 bases are TGCGCCAGCAGCTTGGGACAGCTCTCTGGAAACACCATATATTTT.

In its sample, this clone was seen once. J is TRBJ2-1 and V is TRBV28; 13 nucleotides line up with TRBD2. CDR1 is MDHEN and CDR2 is SYDVKM in the germline V gene. This CDR3 is 16 amino acids long. The trim removed 6 bases at V and 10 bases at J, leaving 12 bases unmatched. The CDR3 sequence is CASRLSGTSGTGEQFF. CDR3 bases: TGTGCCAGCAGACTCAGCGGGACTAGCGGGACTGGGGAGCAGTTCTTC.

This rearrangement joins TRBV29-1 to TRBJ1-2; TRBD1 matches 9 bases. Germline V lookup: CDR1 SQVTM, CDR2 ANQGSEA. The CDR3 loop spans 12 amino acids. The J segment lost 5 bases and the V segment lost 5 bases, leaving 3 bases of the junction unmatched. CDR3 DNA sequence: TGCAGCGTTTTGACAGGGGGATATGGCTACACCTTC. The encoded protein is CSVLTGGYGYTF.

This clone was detected only a few times. The V call is TRBV18, the J call TRBJ2-7; 7 bases line up with TRBD1. Germline-derived CDR1 and CDR2 are KGHSH and LQKENI. The CDR3 spans 15 residues. After removal of 4 bases from V and 2 bases from J, the junction contained 8 bases not matched to a gene. The CDR3 here is CASSQTPGQTYEQYF. DNA of the CDR3: TGTGCCAGCTCACAAACACCGGGACAGACCTACGAGCAGTACTTC.

The chain couples TRBV9 to TRBJ2-1; D assignment may be TRBD1 or TRBD2 (5 bases each). This CDR3 has 14 amino acids. The germline gives CDR1 SGDLS, CDR2 YYNGEE. V lost 5 bases to trimming and J lost 9 bases, with 18 bases between them. CDR3 DNA sequence: TGTGCCAGCAGTCGGGACGAGGGTATAAGTGAGCAGTTCTTC. This translates into CASSRDEGISEQFF.

The gene calls are TRBV5-1 and TRBJ1-1; D perhaps matches TRBD1 (6 bases). Germline V CDR1 and CDR2: SGHRS, YFSETQ. Trimming cost V 3 bases and J 1 base, with 10 bases left between them. This CDR3 is built from 14 residues. The CDR3 is CASSSDRANTEAFF. For the CDR3, the DNA is TGCGCCAGCAGCTCGGACAGAGCGAACACTGAAGCTTTCTTT.

The gene calls are TRBV7-2 and TRBJ2-4; 7 bases line up with TRBD1. Germline CDR1 is SGHTA and CDR2 is FQGNSA. With 5 bases clipped from V and 7 bases from J, the junction kept 8 bases outside the gene matches. The CDR3 has 14 residues. The CDR3 nucleotides are TGTGCCAGCAGCCGGAACAGGGGAACTAACATTCAGTACTTC. Translated, it gives CASSRNRGTNIQYF.

V usage is TRBV7-9 and J usage is TRBJ2-7; D is tentatively TRBD1 or TRBD2 (5 bases each). Germline CDR1 is SEHNR and CDR2 is FQNEAQ (reference sequence). The CDR3 loop spans 14 amino acids. With 1 base removed from V and 2 bases from J, the gap between germline ends came to 9 bases. In DNA, the CDR3 is TGTGCCAGCAGCTTAGGCCGGGGACCCTACGAGCAGTACTTC. It specifies CASSLGRGPYEQYF.

The chain employs TRBV27 and TRBJ1-5; perhaps TRBD1 as D (5 bases). CDR3 length: 14 residues. Between the trimmed V and J ends, which lost 5 bases and 3 bases, there was a span of 11 bases. Germline CDR1 is MNHEY and CDR2 is SMNVEV (reference sequence). CDR3 DNA sequence: TGTGCCAGCAGTCGTCCGGGGGACAATCAGCCCCAGCATTTT. This codes for CASSRPGDNQPQHF.

The J gene is TRBJ2-5, the V gene TRBV18, with 7 positions matching TRBD1. The CDR3 covers 15 residues. The germline V gene encodes CDR1 KGHSH and CDR2 LQKENI. The V segment lost 5 bases and the J segment 4 bases; nucleotides outside the gene matches: 10. The chain's CDR3 is CASSTQRGPAETQYF. The CDR3 DNA sequence: TGTGCCAGCTCAACTCAGAGGGGGCCCGCAGAGACCCAGTACTTC.

This chain uses TRBV5-5 with TRBJ2-7, with 9 bases that match TRBD2. J gave up 6 bases and V 3 bases, and 10 bases lay outside the gene matches. Germline-derived CDR1 and CDR2 are SGHKS and YYEKEE (reference sequence). The CDR3 is 15 residues long. CDR3 sequence reads: CASSWGASGISEQYF. The CDR3 DNA is TGTGCCAGCAGCTGGGGGGCTAGCGGGATAAGCGAGCAGTACTTC.

The chain combines TRBV4-3 with TRBJ1-3, with D hard to call. V was trimmed by 3 bases and J by 0 bases, leaving 3 bases between them. The CDR3 sequence is 13 residues long. CDR1 LGHNA and CDR2 YSLEER come from the germline V gene. The CDR3 loop reads CASSHYSGNTIYF. The DNA of the CDR3 is TGCGCCAGCAGCCATTACTCTGGAAACACCATATATTTT.

The V and J genes are TRBV7-2 and TRBJ1-1; perhaps TRBD1 as D (5 bases). The CDR3 covers 16 residues. Germline-derived CDR1 and CDR2 are SGHTA and FQGNSA. Deletions cut 5 bases from V and 1 base from J, with 17 bases between. The CDR3 DNA sequence: TGTGCCAGCAGCCCAGTTCCGGGCAGGGAGAACACTGAAGCTTTCTTT. Translated: CASSPVPGRENTEAFF.

The chain has TRBV7-2 and TRBJ2-3; D is uncertain. There are 12 residues in the CDR3. Germline CDR1 SGHTA, CDR2 FQGNSA. The V end was cut by 1 base, the J end by 14 bases, with 13 bases between. The CDR3 loop reads CASSLGPRMGYF. In DNA form, the CDR3 reads TGTGCCAGCAGCTTAGGACCCCGAATGGGGTATTTT.

V gene TRBV5-4 combines with J gene TRBJ2-2; 10 bases map to TRBD1. Germline lookup yields CDR1 SGHNT and CDR2 YYREEE (reference sequence). The CDR3 is 17 residues long. V lost 6 bases, J lost 2 bases, and 10 bases stayed unmatched. DNA for the CDR3: TGTGCCAGCACCTCAGGACAGGGGGTTAGTAACACCGGGGAGCTGTTTTTT. Protein product: CASTSGQGVSNTGELFF.

The chain combines TRBV27 with TRBJ1-1; D remains ambiguous. Per the germline V gene, CDR1 is MNHEY and CDR2 is SMNVEV (reference sequence). The CDR3 is 13 amino acids. Trimming removed 2 bases from V and 5 bases from J, with 9 bases in between. The CDR3 DNA reads TGTGCCAGCAGTTTACGAAGGCTTACTGAAGCTTTCTTT. Translated: CASSLRRLTEAFF.

The chain has TRBV4-3 and TRBJ2-4; 8 positions agree with TRBD2. Germline CDR1 is LGHNA and CDR2 is YSLEER. The ends lost 0 bases at V and 1 base at J; junction bases unmatched: 8. This CDR3 spans 18 amino acids. CDR3: CASSQEGESSGAKNIQYF. The CDR3, as DNA: TGCGCCAGCAGCCAAGAAGGAGAGTCTAGCGGGGCCAAAAACATTCAGTACTTC.